This T cell receptor (beta chain) was identified during a study of T-cell memory formation after mild COVID-19. After removal of 2 bases from V and 4 bases from J, the junction contained 7 bases not matched to a gene. The CDR3 runs 16 residues. Germline values: CDR1 DFQATT, CDR2 SNEGSKA (reference sequence). MiXCR, run by TCRdb on the 5' RACE reads, gives a single entry per CDR3 protein. The sample gives 300,000 or so distinct CDR3 sequences, 16% of which show up once; roughly 24% is in the top ten. The V gene is TRBV20-1, the J gene TRBJ1-6, with TRBD1 matching 8 bases. Source material: PBMCs or a T cell subset sorted from them (not recorded which). The TCR sequence derives from a man aged 18 to 29 who had mild COVID-19 (a few samples of this study predate the infection). Cell type and time point are not known. The CDR3 here is CSARKAGGYYNSPLHF. DNA for the CDR3: TGCAGTGCTAGAAAGGCAGGGGGCTATTATAATTCACCCCTCCACTTT.